The present entry profiles one TCR beta chain with its context. The antigen is undetermined. The data were obtained in a study of CD4+ T cells in melanoma. The table came from immunoSEQ multiplex PCR; TCRdb's copy has only in-frame clones and leaves some out. The sample has roughly 52,000 clones, about 72% seen once. General observations from the study: In melanoma, neoantigen-specific CD4+ T cells reportedly differed in differentiation state. A reported correlation linked neoantigen-specific CD4+ T cells to CD8+, macrophage and B cell function.

The source of this sequence is a human donor with melanoma. Sequences were obtained from tumor tissue.

This CDR3 reads CAWSVIGGGNTIYF. Written as DNA, the CDR3 is TGTGCCTGGAGTGTAATCGGGGGAGGAAACACCATATATTTT. V is TRBV30 and J is TRBJ1-3; D may be TRBD1 (5 bases). The germline V gene has CDR1 GTSNPN and CDR2 SVGIG (reference sequence). CDR3 size: 14 residues. V lost 0 bases to trimming and J lost 4 bases, with 10 bases between them.